This T cell receptor beta chain was recorded in a study of molecular identifiers for immune sequencing clone quantification. Study outcomes and limitations: Clonotypes topping 20 RNA copies carried over 97% of effector molecules but under 1% of naive ones.

Turning to this clonotype: Its antigen is still unknown.

The authors gated naive CD8 T cells as CD8+CD4-CCR7+CD45RA+ for sorting. The CDR3 spans 14 residues. Trimming pared 1 base from V and 4 bases from J, leaving 10 bases between. Bulk libraries came from a prior protocol with listed TCR primers. One entry per CDR3 protein, called by TCRdb with MiXCR from the PCR reads. This table has some 97,000 distinct CDR3 sequences, roughly 38% appearing once. Sequenced input: naive CD8+ T cells from blood, with Jurkat cell RNA spiked in. The sample's subset: FACS-sorted CD8+CD4-CCR7+CD45RA+ naive T cells. The receptor comes from a human donor in good health. Some libraries in this study had Jurkat cell RNA spiked in. The genes are TRBV12-3 or TRBV12-4 and TRBJ2-5; D uncertain. The chain's CDR3 is CASSLGLPTETQYF. The CDR3 region has the DNA TGTGCCAGCAGTTTAGGGCTACCAACAGAGACCCAGTACTTC.